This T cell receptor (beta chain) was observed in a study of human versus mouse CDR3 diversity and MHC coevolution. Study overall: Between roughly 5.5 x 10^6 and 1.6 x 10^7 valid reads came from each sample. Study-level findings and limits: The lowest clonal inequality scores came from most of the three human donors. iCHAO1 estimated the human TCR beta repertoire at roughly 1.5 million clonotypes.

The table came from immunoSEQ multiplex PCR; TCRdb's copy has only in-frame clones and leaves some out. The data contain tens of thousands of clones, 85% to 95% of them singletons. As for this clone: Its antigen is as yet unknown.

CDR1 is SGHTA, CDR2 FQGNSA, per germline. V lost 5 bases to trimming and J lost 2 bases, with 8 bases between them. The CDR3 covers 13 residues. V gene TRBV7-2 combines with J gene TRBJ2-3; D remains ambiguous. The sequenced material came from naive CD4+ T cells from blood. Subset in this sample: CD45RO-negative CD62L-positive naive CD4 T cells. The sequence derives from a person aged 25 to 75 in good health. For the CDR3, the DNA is TGTGCCAGCAGCCGTACACACACAGATACGCAGTATTTT. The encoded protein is CASSRTHTDTQYF.